The 25 T cell receptor beta chains presented below share a single source sample, sequenced in a study of regulatory and conventional T cells in breast cancer. TCRdb re-derived calls from the PCR reads in MiXCR, one entry per CDR3 protein. Among about 10,000 distinct CDR3 sequences listed, about a third were seen once. Source material: conventional T cells from blood. All receptors derive from a male donor in good health.

V usage is TRBV6-1 and J usage is TRBJ2-3, with a possible D match to TRBD1 (5 bases). Germline CDR1 is MNHNS and CDR2 is SASEGT. The V and J ends lost 3 bases and 1 base respectively, with 17 bases between them. The length of the CDR3 is 17 residues. The CDR3 protein is CASSEPRQKTGTDTQYF. The CDR3 DNA is TGTGCCAGCAGTGAGCCGCGCCAAAAGACAGGCACAGATACGCAGTATTTT.

This clonotype turned up a few times. This rearrangement joins TRBV6-1 to TRBJ1-6; D gene ambiguous. V was pared by 5 bases and J by 6 bases, with 11 bases between. The CDR3 runs to 14 residues. Germline values: CDR1 MNHNS, CDR2 SASEGT. In nucleotides, the CDR3 is TGTGCCAGCAGTTCCGGGAACTTTAATTCACCCCTCCACTTT. This sequence encodes CASSSGNFNSPLHF.

This clonotype was detected once. V is TRBV5-1 and J is TRBJ1-2, with a tentative D call TRBD1 (5 bases). The CDR3 runs 15 residues. From germline, CDR1 is SGHRS and CDR2 YFSETQ. Trimming took 4 bases from V and 2 from J, leaving 15 bases between them. This chain's CDR3 is CASSVQGDPNYGYTF. CDR3 DNA: TGCGCCAGCAGCGTCCAGGGCGATCCGAACTATGGCTACACCTTC.

This chain uses TRBV7-9 with TRBJ1-1; D is possibly TRBD1 (5 bases). Trimming took off 5 bases at V and 5 bases at J, with 15 bases between the two ends. Per the germline V gene, CDR1 is SEHNR and CDR2 is FQNEAQ (reference sequence). This CDR3 is built from 14 residues. CDR3 amino acids: CASSPFGAVTEAFF. In nucleotides, the CDR3 is TGTGCCAGCAGCCCCTTCGGGGCGGTGACTGAAGCTTTCTTT.

V usage is TRBV12-3 or TRBV12-4 and J usage is TRBJ2-3; 8 bases fit TRBD1. The CDR3 covers 16 residues. The V and J ends lost 1 base and 0 bases, in that order; junction bases with no gene match: 3. CDR3 loop: CASSLGRGPSTDTQYF. CDR3 nucleotides: TGTGCCAGCAGTTTAGGCAGGGGGCCGAGCACAGATACGCAGTATTTT.

This clonotype was counted only a few times. The chain has TRBV20-1 and TRBJ1-4, with 7 bases identical to TRBD1. Germline V gene sequence: CDR1 DFQATT, CDR2 SNEGSKA (reference sequence). CDR3 size: 15 residues. V trimming: 3 bases; J trimming: 8 bases; junction bases outside the gene matches: 12. This CDR3 reads CSARRQGRSREKLFF. In DNA, the CDR3 is TGCAGTGCTAGGAGACAGGGTCGTTCACGGGAAAAACTGTTTTTT.

This clonotype was observed at least ten times. The chain employs TRBV20-1 and TRBJ1-6; no clear D gene. V dropped 6 bases and J dropped 7 bases, with 13 bases sitting between them. The CDR3 has 13 residues. Per the germline V gene, CDR1 is DFQATT and CDR2 is SNEGSKA (reference sequence). CDR3 protein: CSAAGSTNSPLHF. CDR3 bases: TGCAGTGCCGCCGGATCTACCAATTCACCCCTCCACTTT.

This clonotype was recorded a few times. CDR3: CASTRFPGQGYNEQFF. CDR3 DNA sequence: TGTGCCAGCACCAGATTCCCGGGACAGGGTTACAATGAGCAGTTCTTC. The chain uses TRBV7-9 and TRBJ2-1, with 9 bases identical to TRBD1. The CDR3 spans 16 residues. Losses at the gene ends were 7 bases for V and 4 bases for J; bases not matched to a gene: 11. The V gene's germline CDR1 is SEHNR and CDR2 FQNEAQ (reference sequence).

With respect to this clonotype: One junction end disagrees with the germline gene, perhaps due to a read error. The chain links TRBV5-1 to TRBJ2-1, with 8 bases identical to TRBD2. From germline, CDR1 is SGHRS and CDR2 YFSETQ. The CDR3 has 14 amino acids. CDR3 bases: TGTGCCAGCAGGGGAACGGGGGGGCGGAATGAGCAGTTCTTC. Translating gives CASRGTGGRNEQFF.

This chain's CDR3 is CASSYRSGNTIYF. The CDR3 DNA reads as TGTGCCAGCAGTTATCGCTCTGGAAACACCATATATTTT. V and J are TRBV28 and TRBJ1-3; no firm D call. Germline loops: CDR1 MDHEN, CDR2 SYDVKM. The CDR3 extends over 13 amino acids. Trimming pared 4 bases from V and 0 bases from J, leaving 4 bases between.

This clonotype has only one observation. A single base separates this from a much larger clone, so it may be a read error. No conserved phenylalanine or tryptophan ends this CDR3, so it is likely a read error. The chain couples TRBV7-9 to TRBJ2-1; 11 bases map to TRBD2. The V segment lost 5 bases and the J segment 6 bases; nucleotides outside the gene matches: 15. CDR1 SEHNR and CDR2 FQNEAQ come from the germline V gene (reference sequence). The CDR3 loop spans 18 amino acids. CDR3 amino acids: CASSKTSGAMDTSNEQFL. In nucleotides, the CDR3 is TGTGCCAGCAGCAAGACTAGCGGGGCGATGGACACCAGCAATGAGCAGTTCCTC.

This clonotype occurred a few times. J is TRBJ2-2 and V is TRBV5-1; D uncertain. Germline V gene lookup returns CDR1 SGHRS and CDR2 YFSETQ. V lost 4 bases to trimming and J lost 0 bases, with 10 bases between them. This CDR3 is 15 amino acids long. CDR3 bases: TGCGCCAGCAGCCGATTTTCCACGAACACCGGGGAGCTGTTTTTT. Protein sequence: CASSRFSTNTGELFF.

The chain couples TRBV7-8 to TRBJ1-3; 8 bases fit TRBD1. There are 16 residues in the CDR3. Looked up from germline, CDR1 is SGHVS and CDR2 is FQNEAQ. With 5 bases clipped from V and 4 bases from J, the junction kept 10 bases outside the gene matches. In DNA, the CDR3 is TGTGCCAGCAGCCAAGGGACAGGAAATGCCGGAAACACCATATATTTT. Encoded protein: CASSQGTGNAGNTIYF.

This clonotype was seen only once. V is TRBV29-1 and J is TRBJ2-7; weak D call: TRBD1 (6 bases). The V end was cut by 4 bases, the J end by 1 base, with 17 bases between. The CDR3 totals 15 residues. CDR1 SQVTM and CDR2 ANQGSEA come from the germline V gene. The CDR3 here is CSVAERQASSYEQYF. CDR3 DNA: TGCAGCGTTGCCGAGCGACAGGCAAGTTCCTACGAGCAGTACTTC.

Comments on this clonotype: A read error may explain this, as a much larger clone is one base away. This chain uses TRBV20-1 with TRBJ2-7; a weak D match, TRBD1 (6 bases). The CDR3 sequence is 15 residues long. In germline, CDR1 is DFQATT, CDR2 SNEGSKA (reference sequence). CDR3 region: CGARVGGPQRNEQYF. The CDR3 DNA follows: TGCGGTGCTCGAGTAGGGGGTCCTCAGCGGAACGAGCAGTACTTC.

About this clonotype: At one boundary the junction diverges from the germline segment, which might be a read error. The chain joins TRBV5-1 to TRBJ2-1, with D uncertain. The V gene's germline CDR1 is SGHRS and CDR2 YFSETQ. The CDR3 length is 14 residues. CDR3 amino acids: CASSFEATYDEQFF. CDR3 bases: TGCGCCAGCAGCTTCGAGGCCACCTACGATGAGCAGTTCTTC.

The CDR3 bases are TGCAGTGCTAGTGGGGACAGGGGTGGCGTTTCACCCCTCCACTTT. This gives the protein CSASGDRGGVSPLHF. The chain joins TRBV20-1 to TRBJ1-6; 10 bases match TRBD1. Looked up from germline, CDR1 is DFQATT and CDR2 is SNEGSKA (reference sequence). J gave up 9 bases and V 3 bases, and 8 bases lay outside the gene matches. CDR3 length equals 15 residues.

This clonotype was observed once. The rearrangement links TRBV4-3 to TRBJ1-2; tentative D call: TRBD1 (5 bases). Trimming shortened V by 0 bases and J by 6 bases, and 8 bases separated the two germline ends. The CDR3 runs to 13 residues. Germline V gene lookup returns CDR1 LGHNA and CDR2 YSLEER. The CDR3 region is CASSQDRGNGYTF. DNA for the CDR3: TGCGCCAGCAGCCAAGATCGGGGGAATGGCTACACCTTC.

To note about this clonotype: The junction shows a germline mismatch at one end, possibly a read error. V is TRBV12-3 or TRBV12-4 and J is TRBJ2-3; a possible D gene is TRBD2 (5 bases). This CDR3 has 16 amino acids. The CDR3 DNA is TGTGCCAGCAGTCTAGCTACGGGCGGGTTTAGTGATACGCAGTATTTT. Protein sequence: CASSLATGGFSDTQYF.

This chain connects TRBV7-3 to TRBJ2-1, with D unclear. Germline CDR1 is SGHTA and CDR2 is FQGTGA. The germline V and J ends were trimmed by 1 base and 8 bases, with 15 bases remaining between them. There are 15 residues in the CDR3. CDR3 DNA sequence: TGTGCCAGCAGCTTAATGGTGGGTCAAACACATGAGCAGTTCTTC. This encodes CASSLMVGQTHEQFF. Full variable domain (remainder filled in from reference TRBV7-3 and TRBJ2-1): GAGVSQTPSNKVTEKGKYVELRCDPISGHTALYWYRQSLGQGPEFLIYFQGTGAADDSGLPNDRFFAVRPEGSVSTLKIQRTERGDSAVYLCASSLMVGQTHEQFFGPGTRLTVL.

By sample share, this clonotype is medium-sized. CDR3 sequence: CSVDRILNTEAFF. In DNA form, the CDR3 reads TGCAGCGTTGATCGGATATTGAACACTGAAGCTTTCTTT. The chain combines TRBV29-1 with TRBJ1-1; D remains ambiguous. V was shortened by 3 bases and J by 0 bases, with 8 bases between the two germline ends. Germline V gives CDR1 SQVTM, CDR2 ANQGSEA. The CDR3 is 13 amino acids.

Points on this clonotype: A much larger clonotype is one base distant, so this may be a read error. This chain uses TRBV6-1 with TRBJ2-1, with D unresolved. The length of the CDR3 is 16 residues. Germline V CDR1 and CDR2: MNHNS, SASEGT. The chain's CDR3 is CASSEGRISSHNEQFF. In nucleotides, the CDR3 is TGTGCCAGCAGTGAAGGCCGTATTAGCTCCCACAATGAGCAGTTCTTC.

This chain uses TRBV12-3 or TRBV12-4 with TRBJ1-1, with a weak D call TRBD1 (5 bases). This CDR3 has 12 amino acids. V was trimmed by 4 bases and J by 6 bases, leaving 9 bases between them. The CDR3 reads CASSSRGAEAFF. CDR3 nucleotide sequence: TGTGCCAGCAGTTCTAGAGGGGCTGAAGCTTTCTTT.

V is TRBV7-2 and J is TRBJ2-3; 11 nucleotides agree with TRBD2. The CDR3 extends over 16 amino acids. Germline CDR1 SGHTA, CDR2 FQGNSA. The ends lost 1 base at V and 4 bases at J; junction bases unmatched: 4. The CDR3 loop is CASSLELAGVSDTQYF. CDR3 nucleotide sequence: TGTGCCAGCAGCTTAGAACTAGCGGGGGTGTCAGATACGCAGTATTTT.

By sample fraction, this clonotype is medium-sized. The V and J genes are TRBV7-6 and TRBJ2-1, with 10 bases identical to TRBD2. V trimming: 0 bases; J trimming: 7 bases; junction bases outside the gene matches: 6. There are 16 residues in the CDR3. Germline lookup yields CDR1 SGHVS and CDR2 FNYEAQ. CDR3 in DNA: TGTGCCAGCAGCTTAGCACTAGCGGGGATGGCTAATGAGCAGTTCTTC. Encoded protein: CASSLALAGMANEQFF.